These T cell receptor beta chains were read from a single sample in a study of CD8 T cells in ankylosing spondylitis. TCRdb re-analysed the 5' RACE reads in MiXCR, keeping a single row per CDR3 protein. The sample shows roughly 670,000 distinct CDR3 sequences, about 20% of them seen only once. The sequencing input was blood, either unsorted or a sorted T cell fraction (not recorded which). These TCRs come from a male donor with ankylosing spondylitis. Each CDR3 is given with its conserved first and last residue. The order of the fields is J gene, V gene, clone size, D gene, CDR3 protein, CDR3 DNA. D genes are given only for firm matches. Some rows have no size entry. The others give once, few or many, or a class for an expanded clone.

TRBJ2-1,TRBV2,.,TRBD1,CASSGSGQGKFF,TGTGCCAGCAGTGGATCGGGACAGGGGAAGTTCTTC
TRBJ2-1,TRBV6-5,many,.,CASSSRQAHRNEQFF,TGTGCCAGCAGTTCCAGACAGGCCCATAGGAATGAGCAGTTCTTC
TRBJ1-2,TRBV12-3/TRBV12-4,many,TRBD1,CASSSGQGWNYGYTF,TGTGCCAGCAGTTCGGGACAGGGATGGAACTATGGCTACACCTTC
TRBJ1-5,TRBV7-9,many,.,CASSESNQPQHF,TGTGCCAGCAGTGAGAGCAATCAGCCCCAGCATTTT
TRBJ1-5,TRBV12-3/TRBV12-4,.,.,CASSLDPYSNQPQHF,TGTGCCAGCAGTTTAGATCCATATAGCAATCAGCCCCAGCATTTT
TRBJ2-3,TRBV5-1,.,.,CASMKAAFTDTQYF,TGCGCCAGCATGAAAGCGGCCTTCACAGATACGCAGTATTTT
TRBJ2-3,TRBV29-1,.,.,CSARKDITAVVGISRTDTQYF,TGCAGCGCTCGGAAGGATATTACCGCGGTGGTGGGGATCTCCCGCACAGATACGCAGTATTTT
TRBJ2-7,TRBV4-1,.,TRBD1,CASSQDGQGAYEQYF,TGCGCCAGCAGCCAAGATGGGCAGGGGGCCTACGAGCAGTACTTC
TRBJ1-1,TRBV27,.,TRBD1,CASIGQVTGGAFF,TGTGCCAGCATCGGACAGGTCACCGGTGGGGCTTTCTTT
TRBJ2-1,TRBV4-1,.,TRBD1,CASSQAQGWGSYNEQFF,TGCGCCAGCAGCCAAGCACAGGGGTGGGGCTCCTACAATGAGCAGTTCTTC
TRBJ1-5,TRBV28,.,.,CASSFMGQPQHF,TGTGCCAGCAGTTTTATGGGTCAGCCCCAGCATTTT
TRBJ1-1,TRBV6-2/TRBV6-3,.,.,CASSARIDSWLGTEAFF,TGTGCCAGCAGTGCCCGCATCGACAGCTGGCTGGGCACTGAAGCTTTCTTT
TRBJ2-3,TRBV27,few,TRBD2,CASSYGRESGTDTQYF,TGTGCCAGCAGTTATGGGCGGGAGAGTGGAACAGATACGCAGTATTTT
TRBJ2-1,TRBV12-3/TRBV12-4,.,.,CASSLEGGVGGEQFF,TGTGCCAGCAGTTTGGAGGGGGGGGTTGGTGGTGAGCAGTTCTTC
TRBJ2-7,TRBV5-1,.,TRBD2,CASSSLGGVGEQYF,TGCGCCAGCAGCTCCCTCGGGGGGGTCGGCGAGCAGTACTTC
TRBJ2-1,TRBV2,many,.,CARGGSGSYNEQFF,TGTGCCAGAGGGGGGAGTGGCTCCTACAATGAGCAGTTCTTC
TRBJ2-3,TRBV29-1,few,TRBD2,CSVIIAGGISTDTQYF,TGCAGCGTTATAATAGCGGGAGGTATTAGCACAGATACGCAGTATTTT
TRBJ2-2,TRBV20-1,.,TRBD2,CSASGGAAGELFF,TGCAGTGCTAGCGGGGGGGCCGCCGGGGAGCTGTTTTTT
TRBJ2-7,TRBV7-2,.,TRBD1,CASSPGTGHSYEQYF,TGTGCCAGCAGCCCAGGGACAGGCCACTCCTACGAGCAGTACTTC
TRBJ2-3,TRBV6-1,.,TRBD2,CASRTLAGATDTQYF,TGTGCCAGCAGGACACTCGCGGGAGCCACAGATACGCAGTATTTT
TRBJ1-1,TRBV4-1,few,TRBD1,CASRAGTGGLTEAFF,TGCGCCAGCAGGGCCGGGACAGGGGGCCTCACTGAAGCTTTCTTT
TRBJ2-7,TRBV14,.,.,CASSQLHDHEQYF,TGTGCCAGCAGCCAACTTCACGACCACGAGCAGTACTTC
TRBJ2-7,TRBV12-3/TRBV12-4,few,TRBD2,CASRLGLAEQYF,TGTGCCAGCAGGTTGGGACTAGCGGAGCAGTACTTC
TRBJ2-3,TRBV5-1,few,.,CASSFLDRADTQYF,TGCGCCAGCAGCTTTTTGGACAGAGCAGATACGCAGTATTTT
TRBJ2-7,TRBV7-9,few,.,CASSHPSRGPYEQYF,TGTGCCAGCAGCCACCCTTCAAGGGGTCCCTACGAGCAGTACTTC
TRBJ2-3,TRBV12-3/TRBV12-4,many,.,CASSFGDTQYF,TGTGCCAGCAGTTTTGGAGATACGCAGTATTTT
TRBJ1-5,TRBV27,.,.,CASSWVYSNQPQHF,TGTGCCAGCAGTTGGGTTTATAGCAATCAGCCCCAGCATTTT
TRBJ2-5,TRBV5-1,few,.,CASSLSPGVETQYF,TGCGCCAGCAGCTTAAGTCCGGGAGTAGAGACCCAGTACTTC
TRBJ2-5,TRBV5-1,.,TRBD2,CASSSGGGSETQYF,TGCGCCAGCAGCTCTGGCGGGGGGTCGGAGACCCAGTACTTC